This T cell receptor beta chain was recorded in a study of cytomegalovirus exposure and HLA in healthy donors. Whole-study results and caveats: The CMV antigen specificity of a few CMV-associated chains was confirmed through in vitro analysis. Exclusion as indistinguishable affected some V segments, including TRBV6-2 and TRBV6-3.

Trimming cost V 0 bases and J 0 bases, with 11 bases left between them. The CDR3 runs to 16 residues. Looked up from germline, CDR1 is MNHNY and CDR2 is SVGAGI (reference sequence). Turning to this clone: Its antigen is currently unknown.

PCR used 60 Vbeta primers and 13 Jbeta primers. The data were produced by immunoSEQ multiplex PCR, yet TCRdb's version contains in-frame clones alone and is incomplete. The table lists some 70,000 clones, 75% to 90% of them singletons. The TCR comes from a human donor in good health. The chain uses TRBV6-6 and TRBJ1-1; maybe TRBD1 (6 bases). Sequencing was done on a sample of PBMCs. Here the CDR3 DNA reads TGTGCCAGCAGTTACTCAAAGGACAGCTTGAACACTGAAGCTTTCTTT. Residues: CASSYSKDSLNTEAFF.